Listed below are T cell receptor beta chains from one sample, sequenced in a study of breast tumors, draining lymph nodes, adjacent tissues. TCRdb reanalysed the multiplex PCR reads using MiXCR and keeps one entry per CDR3 protein. This table holds more than 100,000 distinct CDR3 sequences, around 20% found once. Sample: axillary lymph node tissue. The receptors shown here come from a female donor with breast cancer. Some clones in this sample may be carry-over from other donors' samples. CDR3s include the opening cysteine and the closing phenylalanine or tryptophan. D genes are given only for firm matches. Expanded clones get a size class; other rows say once, few or many, or leave the size out.

d_gene,j_gene,v_gene,abundance,CDR3aa,CDR3nt
TRBD1,TRBJ1-4,TRBV2,many,CASSESGVGQGAWKLFF,TGTGCCAGCAGTGAAAGTGGGGTCGGACAGGGGGCTTGGAAACTGTTTTTT
TRBD1,TRBJ1-5,TRBV4-2,many,CASSQEGQSNQPQHF,TGTGCCAGCAGCCAAGAGGGACAGAGCAATCAGCCCCAGCATTTT
TRBD1,TRBJ1-2,TRBV11-2,many,CASSSRTGAGLYGYTF,TGTGCCAGCAGCAGCAGGACAGGGGCCGGCCTCTATGGCTACACCTTC
NA,TRBJ2-3,TRBV25-1,many,CASSEYRSSAASTDTQYF,TGTGCCAGCAGTGAATATAGGAGTAGCGCCGCTAGCACAGATACGCAGTATTTT
TRBD1,TRBJ2-3,TRBV5-1,many,CASRYSRTGTSTDTQYF,TGCGCCAGCAGGTATTCTAGGACAGGAACTAGCACAGATACGCAGTATTTT
NA,TRBJ1-2,TRBV11-3,many,CASSHRQAPGYGYTF,TGTGCCAGCAGCCATCGACAGGCCCCGGGGTATGGCTACACCTTC
NA,TRBJ2-7,TRBV12-3/TRBV12-4,many,CASSLGGTGYEQYF,TGTGCCAGCAGTTTAGGAGGGACTGGGTACGAGCAGTACTTC
TRBD1,TRBJ1-5,TRBV24-1,many,CATSDPRQGEYQPQHF,TGTGCCACCAGTGATCCAAGACAGGGGGAATATCAGCCCCAGCATTTT
TRBD1,TRBJ2-7,TRBV19,many,CASKETGGLSYEQYF,TGTGCCAGTAAGGAGACAGGGGGTTTATCCTACGAGCAGTACTTC
NA,TRBJ2-1,TRBV9,many,CASSLSVYNEQFF,TGTGCCAGCAGCTTGAGCGTTTACAATGAGCAGTTCTTC
NA,TRBJ1-1,TRBV20-1,NA,CSARLLEAFF,TGCAGTGCTAGACTCCTTGAAGCTTTCTTT
NA,TRBJ2-7,TRBV3-1,few,CASSQVGGAVEQYF,TGTGCCAGCAGCCAAGTCGGCGGAGCGGTCGAGCAGTACTTC
TRBD2,TRBJ2-3,TRBV27,many,CASSLGTSGSSQYF,TGTGCCAGCAGTTTAGGGACTAGCGGGAGCTCGCAGTATTTT
NA,TRBJ2-3,TRBV11-3,many,CASSSGPVTGTQYF,TGTGCCAGCAGCTCCGGACCGGTTACGGGTACGCAGTATTTT
NA,TRBJ2-6,TRBV12-3/TRBV12-4,few,CASRPLFGANVLTF,TGTGCCAGCAGGCCCCTATTTGGGGCCAACGTCCTGACTTTC
TRBD2,TRBJ2-5,TRBV7-9,many,CASSLDDSWPGGETQYF,TGTGCCAGCAGCTTAGATGATAGTTGGCCCGGGGGGGAGACCCAGTACTTC
TRBD1,TRBJ2-3,TRBV6-2/TRBV6-3,many,CASSPDRGRTDTQYF,TGTGCCAGCTCGCCGGACAGGGGGCGGACAGATACGCAGTATTTT
NA,TRBJ2-7,TRBV20-1,many,CSARRGGEADEQYF,TGCAGTGCTAGAAGAGGCGGGGAGGCAGACGAGCAGTACTTC
NA,TRBJ2-6,TRBV4-3,many,CASSQDPGGASGANVLTF,TGCGCCAGCAGCCAAGATCCAGGAGGGGCTTCAGGGGCCAACGTCCTGACTTTC
TRBD2,TRBJ2-5,TRBV10-2,many,CASRLAGSQETQYF,TGCGCCAGCCGCCTAGCGGGATCTCAAGAGACCCAGTACTTC
NA,TRBJ1-5,TRBV24-1,many,CATSEWGNQPQHF,TGTGCCACCAGTGAATGGGGGAATCAGCCCCAGCATTTT
NA,TRBJ2-5,TRBV27,few,CASSLSGVATQYF,TGTGCCAGCAGTTTATCTGGGGTAGCGACCCAGTACTTC
TRBD2,TRBJ2-3,TRBV7-2,many,CASKGGTSANTQYF,TGTGCCAGCAAGGGAGGGACTAGCGCCAATACGCAGTATTTT
NA,TRBJ2-3,TRBV15,many,CATQESADTQYF,TGTGCCACCCAGGAGTCGGCAGATACGCAGTATTTT
NA,TRBJ2-1,TRBV12-3/TRBV12-4,many,CASRTGTPYNEQFF,TGTGCCAGCAGGACCGGGACGCCTTACAATGAGCAGTTCTTC
TRBD2,TRBJ2-1,TRBV20-1,NA,CSANPAGGRYNEQSF,TGCAGTGCTAACCCAGCGGGAGGGAGGTACAATGAGCAGTCCTTC
NA,TRBJ2-7,TRBV9,many,CASGSAGQQYF,TGTGCCAGCGGGTCGGCAGGCCAGCAGTACTTC
TRBD2,TRBJ2-1,TRBV20-1,many,CSASRTSGSDEQFF,TGCAGTGCTAGTCGGACTAGCGGGAGTGATGAGCAGTTCTTC
TRBD2,TRBJ2-1,TRBV6-1,many,CASSEAGLAGWFF,TGTGCCAGCAGTGAAGCGGGACTAGCAGGCTGGTTCTTC
NA,TRBJ2-7,TRBV18,many,CASSQYGEQYF,TGTGCCAGCTCCCAGTATGGTGAGCAGTACTTC
TRBD2,TRBJ2-1,TRBV12-5,many,CASGGGVSSYNEQFF,TGTGCTAGTGGGGGGGGGGTGAGCTCCTACAATGAGCAGTTCTTC
TRBD2,TRBJ2-7,TRBV6-5,many,CASSQIGTSYEQYF,TGTGCCAGCAGTCAGATCGGGACTAGCTACGAGCAGTACTTC
NA,TRBJ2-7,TRBV20-1,many,CSAPGNSAYEQYF,TGCAGTGCTCCCGGGAACTCGGCCTACGAGCAGTACTTC
NA,TRBJ2-1,TRBV19,many,CASSILASRTEQFF,TGTGCCAGTAGTATACTGGCTAGCCGAACTGAGCAGTTCTTC
TRBD2,TRBJ2-7,TRBV10-2,many,CASRGTSGVSYEQYF,TGCGCCAGCAGGGGGACTAGCGGGGTGTCCTACGAGCAGTACTTC
NA,TRBJ2-4,TRBV15,few,CATSSANLAKNIQYF,TGTGCCACCAGCAGCGCAAACTTAGCCAAAAACATTCAGTACTTC
TRBD1,TRBJ1-5,TRBV20-1,many,CSVPLGQGAHSNQPQHF,TGCAGTGTCCCCCTGGGACAGGGAGCTCATAGCAATCAGCCCCAGCATTTT
TRBD2,TRBJ2-2,TRBV7-9,NA,CASSSREANTGELFF,TGTGCCAGCAGTTCGCGGGAGGCAAACACCGGGGAGCTGTTTTTT
NA,TRBJ2-1,TRBV10-3,many,CAISFGTTYNEQFF,TGTGCCATCAGCTTCGGGACAACGTACAATGAGCAGTTCTTC
NA,TRBJ2-5,TRBV7-9,many,CASPIPAALKGETQYF,TGTGCCAGCCCGATTCCCGCGGCTCTAAAGGGGGAGACCCAGTACTTC
NA,TRBJ2-1,TRBV5-1,few,CASSLDSRVSDEQFF,TGCGCCAGCAGCTTGGACTCTAGGGTGTCCGATGAGCAGTTCTTC